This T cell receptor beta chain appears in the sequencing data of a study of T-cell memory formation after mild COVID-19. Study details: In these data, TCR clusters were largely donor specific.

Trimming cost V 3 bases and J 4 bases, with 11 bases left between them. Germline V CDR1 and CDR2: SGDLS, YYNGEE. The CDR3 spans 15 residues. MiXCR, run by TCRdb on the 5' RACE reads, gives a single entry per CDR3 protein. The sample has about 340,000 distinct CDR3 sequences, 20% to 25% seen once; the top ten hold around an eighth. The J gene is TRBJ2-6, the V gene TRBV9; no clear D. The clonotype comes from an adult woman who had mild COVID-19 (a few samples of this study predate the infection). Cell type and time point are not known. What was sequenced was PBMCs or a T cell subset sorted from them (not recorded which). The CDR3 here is CASSDQDTGANVLTF. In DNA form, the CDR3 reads TGTGCCAGCAGCGACCAGGATACCGGGGCCAACGTCCTGACTTTC.